Each of the 22 T cell receptor beta chains below was sequenced from the same sample in a study of CD4 T cells in relation to SARS-CoV-2 and coronaviruses. Clones were sequenced by immunoSEQ multiplex PCR, and TCRdb holds only the in-frame ones, with some missing. The table has 20,000 to 25,000 clones, around three quarters seen once; the top ten hold about an eighth. No antigens are known for them. CD4+ T cells from unexposed donors were obtained before the COVID-19 pandemic (2011-2018). Isolation of CD4+ T cells took place after about 9 days in culture. The sequenced material came from CD4+ T cells from PBMCs, cultured in vitro. The receptors derive from a human donor in good health.

This chain uses TRBV5-1 with TRBJ1-2; 10 bases line up with TRBD1. Germline V lookup: CDR1 SGHRS, CDR2 YFSETQ. The CDR3 has 13 amino acids. Trimming took 4 bases from V and 8 from J; bases not matched to a gene: 5. CDR3 sequence reads: CASSTDRGAGYTF. CDR3 nucleotides: TGCGCCAGCAGCACGGACAGGGGGGCGGGCTACACCTTC.

This clone was seen once. V and J are TRBV5-1 and TRBJ2-7; unclear D gene. This CDR3 contains 13 residues. Germline V gene lookup returns CDR1 SGHRS and CDR2 YFSETQ. The V and J ends lost 1 base and 6 bases respectively, with 11 bases between them. CDR3 sequence reads: CASSLRLEAEQYF. The CDR3 DNA sequence: TGCGCCAGCAGCTTGAGGCTTGAGGCCGAGCAGTACTTC.

The chain joins TRBV5-6 to TRBJ1-6; the match to TRBD1 covers 7 bases. CDR3 length equals 16 residues. V trimming: 2 bases; J trimming: 6 bases; junction bases outside the gene matches: 8. Germline V gene lookup returns CDR1 SGHDT and CDR2 YYEEEE. As DNA, the CDR3 is TGTGCCAGCAGCTTCAACAGGGGATTGGGTAATTCACCCCTCCACTTT. Amino acids: CASSFNRGLGNSPLHF.

This chain links TRBV19 with TRBJ2-5; 8 bases fit TRBD1. There are 14 residues in the CDR3. The V segment lost 5 bases and the J segment 5 bases; nucleotides outside the gene matches: 7. Germline CDR1 LNHDA, CDR2 SQIVND (reference sequence). CDR3 in DNA: TGTGCCAGTAGTCCCCAGGGGGCATGGGAGACCCAGTACTTC. Residues: CASSPQGAWETQYF.

The chain links TRBV7-3 to TRBJ1-1; D is perhaps TRBD1 (6 bases). The germline V gene encodes CDR1 SGHTA and CDR2 FQGTGA. The CDR3 loop spans 14 amino acids. Trimming left V 1 base short and J 8 bases short, with 14 bases between. CDR3 bases: TGTGCCAGCAGCTTAATGGGGGCTTCGAGAGAAGCTTTCTTT. It specifies CASSLMGASREAFF.

The genes are TRBV9 and TRBJ2-2, with D perhaps matching TRBD1 (6 bases). Trimming removed 1 base at V and 1 base at J, with 11 bases between. The CDR3 runs to 16 residues. In germline, CDR1 is SGDLS, CDR2 YYNGEE. CDR3 loop: CASSVFEGQNTGELFF. The CDR3 DNA is TGTGCCAGCAGCGTATTTGAGGGACAGAACACCGGGGAGCTGTTTTTT.

The gene calls are TRBV14 and TRBJ2-7, with D unclear. Germline V lookup: CDR1 SGHDN, CDR2 FVKESK. There are 11 residues in the CDR3. The germline V and J ends were trimmed by 1 base and 5 bases, with 3 bases remaining between them. CDR3: CASSQAHEQYF. The CDR3 DNA follows: TGTGCCAGCAGCCAAGCCCACGAGCAGTACTTC. Full variable domain (rest looked up from reference TRBV14 and TRBJ2-7): EAGVTQFPSHSVIEKGQTVTLRCDPISGHDNLYWYRRVMGKEIKFLLHFVKESKQDESGMPNNRFLAERTGGTYSTLKVQPAELEDSGVYFCASSQAHEQYFGPGTRLTVT.

This clone was seen only a few times. V and J are TRBV10-1 and TRBJ2-1; unclear D gene. The CDR3 extends over 16 amino acids. V gave up 0 bases and J gave up 2 bases, with 11 bases separating them. Germline loops: CDR1 WNHNN, CDR2 SYGVQD (reference sequence). The CDR3 DNA reads as TGCGCCAGCAGTGAGTCGGACCAAAGGGCCTACAATGAGCAGTTCTTC. Protein product: CASSESDQRAYNEQFF.

The chain has TRBV28 and TRBJ2-5; a possible D gene is TRBD2 (6 bases). V lost 3 bases and J lost 5, with 13 bases in between. Germline assignment: CDR1 MDHEN and CDR2 SYDVKM. The CDR3 spans 14 residues. CDR3 amino acids: CASSFSYGSETQYF. For the CDR3, the DNA is TGTGCCAGCAGTTTTTCCTACGGGAGTGAGACCCAGTACTTC.

By its share, this clone is medium-sized (0.01 to 0.1%). This sequence joins TRBV7-9 and TRBJ1-4, with D perhaps matching TRBD1 (5 bases). V lost 5 bases to trimming and J lost 8 bases, with 12 bases between them. CDR1 is SEHNR and CDR2 is FQNEAQ in the germline V gene (reference sequence). This CDR3 contains 13 residues. The CDR3 protein is CASSPGAREKLFF. The CDR3 DNA follows: TGTGCCAGCAGCCCCGGGGCACGGGAAAAACTGTTTTTT.

The genes are TRBV5-1 and TRBJ2-3, with D possibly matching TRBD2 (7 bases). Trimming stripped 1 base from V and 3 bases from J, with 15 bases between. The CDR3 has 16 amino acids. Germline-derived CDR1 and CDR2 are SGHRS and YFSETQ. The CDR3, as DNA: TGCGCCAGCAGCTTGATAGGGGGGAGGGCGACAGATACGCAGTATTTT. This sequence encodes CASSLIGGRATDTQYF.

V gene TRBV24-1 combines with J gene TRBJ1-6, with D unresolved. The CDR3 has 14 residues. Between the trimmed V and J ends, which lost 3 bases and 8 bases, there was a span of 10 bases. Germline lookup yields CDR1 KGHDR and CDR2 SFDVKD. The CDR3 DNA sequence: TGTGCCACCAGTGATCCCGGAGAGGATTCACCCCTCCACTTT. Amino acid sequence: CATSDPGEDSPLHF.

The rearrangement links TRBV5-1 to TRBJ2-7; TRBD1 might be the D (6 bases). The ends were cut back, 0 bases at V and 3 bases at J, with 19 bases in the middle. CDR1 and CDR2 from the germline V gene are SGHRS and YFSETQ. The CDR3 runs to 17 residues. The CDR3, as DNA: TGCGCCAGCAGCTTGGGGGCTTCGGGACGGACAGTCTACGAGCAGTACTTC. Its translation is CASSLGASGRTVYEQYF.

The chain has TRBV5-1 and TRBJ2-5; D not resolved. Germline loops: CDR1 SGHRS, CDR2 YFSETQ. Trimming pared 0 bases from V and 1 base from J, leaving 7 bases between. CDR3 length: 14 amino acids. This CDR3 reads CASSLAEVQETQYF. The CDR3 coding sequence is TGCGCCAGCAGCTTGGCGGAAGTCCAAGAGACCCAGTACTTC.

The chain is built from TRBV13 and TRBJ1-3, with 9 bases matching TRBD1. With V trimmed by 5 bases and J by 2 bases, 4 bases remained unmatched. The CDR3 loop spans 15 amino acids. The V gene's germline CDR1 is PRHDT and CDR2 FYEKMQ (reference sequence). CDR3 loop: CASSRDRVAGNTIYF. The CDR3 DNA reads as TGTGCCAGCAGCAGGGACAGGGTGGCTGGAAACACCATATATTTT.

The V call is TRBV2, the J call TRBJ1-5; the D gene is possibly TRBD1 (5 bases). CDR1 is SNHLY, CDR2 FYNNEI, per germline. The length of the CDR3 is 14 residues. Trimming cost V 9 bases and J 0 bases, with 12 bases left between them. This CDR3 is CASTQVNSNQPQHF. CDR3 bases: TGTGCCAGTACACAGGTGAATAGCAATCAGCCCCAGCATTTT.

The V call is TRBV5-4, the J call TRBJ1-4; possible D gene TRBD1, 6 bases. The germline CDR1 and CDR2 sequences are SGHNT and YYREEE (reference sequence). This CDR3 contains 14 residues. V gave up 3 bases and J gave up 5 bases, with 11 bases separating them. CDR3 in DNA: TGTGCCAGCAGCTCCGGGACACGGAATGAAAAACTGTTTTTT. Its translation: CASSSGTRNEKLFF.

The chain employs TRBV9 and TRBJ1-4, with 9 bases lining up with TRBD1. V dropped 2 bases and J dropped 8; count of bases not matched to a gene: 7. Germline values: CDR1 SGDLS, CDR2 YYNGEE. The CDR3 extends over 15 amino acids. The CDR3 reads CASSVDGTGKEKLFF. The CDR3 bases are TGTGCCAGCAGCGTGGACGGGACAGGGAAAGAAAAACTGTTTTTT.

Concerning this clone itself: The germline gene is not matched at one end of the junction; a read error may be the cause. This CDR3 is also generated by other DNA sequences in the sample. CDR3 DNA: TGTGCCAGTAGAGAAGCGGGTTACACCGGAGAGCTGTTTTTT. Translation gives CASREAGYTGELFF. V usage is TRBV19 and J usage is TRBJ2-2; TRBD2 might be the D (6 bases). Germline V gives CDR1 LNHDA, CDR2 SQIVND (reference sequence). The CDR3 has 14 residues.

The rearrangement joins TRBV4-1 to TRBJ1-3; D may be TRBD1 (5 bases). Germline CDR1 reads MGHRA; CDR2 reads YSYEKL. The CDR3 contains 18 residues. Trimming left V 6 bases short and J 0 bases short, with 21 bases between. The DNA for the CDR3 is TGCGCCAGCAGTACGGGACCACTCGGGATTTTCTCTGGAAACACCATATATTTT. It encodes CASSTGPLGIFSGNTIYF.

V gene TRBV2 combines with J gene TRBJ1-5; TRBD1 matches at 7 bases. Germline lookup yields CDR1 SNHLY and CDR2 FYNNEI. This CDR3 is built from 15 residues. Unmatched junction bases numbered 6, after V lost 1 base and J lost 6 bases. CDR3 amino acids: CASSEGQGGIQPQHF. CDR3 DNA: TGTGCCAGCAGTGAAGGACAGGGTGGCATTCAGCCCCAGCATTTT.

The chain combines TRBV5-4 with TRBJ1-2; 11 bases line up with TRBD1. The CDR3 extends over 20 amino acids. After removal of 3 bases from V and 4 bases from J, the junction contained 20 bases not matched to a gene. CDR1 and CDR2 (germline): SGHNT, YYREEE (reference sequence). This chain's CDR3 is CASSSLTKPRDRGKVYGYTF. In DNA form, the CDR3 reads TGTGCCAGCAGCTCACTTACCAAACCGCGGGACAGGGGGAAAGTCTATGGCTACACCTTC.